The present TCR beta chain was sequenced within a study of beta chain features in type 1 diabetes. Unmatched junction bases numbered 10, after V lost 5 bases and J lost 4 bases. The germline V gene encodes CDR1 SGHAT and CDR2 FQNNGV. This CDR3 is built from 15 residues. This clone appeared a few times. The antigen is unknown. General observations from the study: Compared to healthy donors, patients appeared to have naive, central memory and Treg TCRB repertoires that were more alike. The question of HLA type influencing TCRB rearrangement was one that remained unresolved here. VDJ junctions in type 1 diabetes patients carried more deletions and fewer insertions.

In total, each donor contributed a single heparinised blood draw that averaged about 120 mL. The entirety of the isolated RNA underwent reverse transcription, so expressed TCRB transcripts were sequenced. Assay used: immunoSEQ multiplex PCR; TCRdb lists only in-frame clones, some missing. This sample has 150,000 to 190,000 clones, with 11% found just once. The TCR comes from a man aged 18-30 years in good health. The genes are TRBV11-2 and TRBJ1-2; 7 bases line up with TRBD1. Sequenced input: central memory CD4+ T cells from blood. CDR3 loop: CASSPDRVGSYGYTF. The CDR3 DNA follows: TGTGCCAGCAGCCCTGACAGGGTCGGGAGCTATGGCTACACCTTC.